The sequence of this TCR beta chain was determined in a study of OX40 agonist ivuxolimab in advanced cancers. Study conclusions and caveats: It was not determined which antigens were specifically recognized by the peripheral T cells that had undergone clonal expansion.

Systemic immunosuppression or autoimmune disease history was grounds to exclude patients. Patients had blood sampled at baseline and again on cycle 4 day 1 and cycle 7 day 1. Clones were sequenced by immunoSEQ multiplex PCR, and TCRdb holds only the in-frame ones, with some missing. Found here are 50,000 to 75,000 clones, roughly 91% of them singletons; the top ten hold 0.35% to 0.45%. This CDR3 is 16 amino acids long. J was trimmed by 2 bases and V by 4 bases; bases with no gene match: 3. Germline CDR1 is MGHRA and CDR2 is YSYEKL. Comment on this clone: Its antigen is unknown.

The sequence was obtained from an adult with an advanced solid tumor such as melanoma, head and neck, liver or kidney cancer. The chain has TRBV4-1 and TRBJ1-3; 12 bases align to TRBD1. The sample was CD4+ or CD8+ T cells sorted from blood, taken in a trial of the OX40 agonist ivuxolimab. Written as DNA, the CDR3 is TGCGCCAGCAGCCCCTGGGACAGGGGGCCTGGAAACACCATATATTTT. Protein: CASSPWDRGPGNTIYF.